This T cell receptor beta chain was recovered during a study of blood T cell repertoires in COVID-19. Looking at the study overall: Samples of COVID-19 (acute and convalescent) were obtained from the United States, Italy and Spain. Sources were T cells, B-cell-depleted T cells, or PBMCs; the material itself was cDNA or gDNA.

The ends lost 7 bases at V and 2 bases at J; junction bases unmatched: 5. The CDR3 is 14 residues long. Looked up from germline, CDR1 is MDHEN and CDR2 is SYDVKM. Original handling: Estimates of nucleated cell counts were drawn from the amplification of reference gene primers. Here immunoSEQ multiplex PCR was the method, and the copy in TCRdb shows in-frame clones only, minus some. D and trimming were read from the DNA, whereas the V and J calls and clone size are those reported in that table. The sample lists 10,000 to 15,000 clones; less than 80% were seen once. This clonotype originated in a man between 60 and 75 years old with COVID-19, enrolled during active disease. The V and J genes are TRBV28 and TRBJ1-5, with 7 bases lining up with TRBD1. The sequenced material came from peripheral blood. CDR3 bases: TGTGCCAGCAAACTTGGACAGGGCAATCAGCCCCAGCATTTT. As protein: CASKLGQGNQPQHF.